This T cell receptor (beta chain) appears in the sequencing data of a study of TIL therapy for anti-PD-1-resistant metastatic lung cancer. Study summary: Patients had a median age of nearly 55 years (range about 35-85).

The CDR3 sequence is 15 residues long. V was cut by 1 base and J by 2 bases, with 13 bases left in between. Germline V gene data show CDR1 as SGHKS and CDR2 as YYEKEE (reference sequence). Sequencing used immunoSEQ v3. The table came from immunoSEQ multiplex PCR; TCRdb's copy has only in-frame clones and leaves some out. The sample holds 50,000 to 70,000 clones, under 75% seen once. Time point in this sample: pre-treatment sample, taken before nivolumab and TIL therapy. The rearrangement uses TRBV5-5 and TRBJ2-7, with a tentative D call TRBD1 (6 bases). Sample: blood, taken at baseline. The clonotype comes from a person aged 25 to 80 with non-small cell lung cancer. CDR3 region: CASSLHGRGAYEQYF. The CDR3 DNA sequence: TGTGCCAGCAGCTTGCACGGCAGGGGCGCCTACGAGCAGTACTTC.